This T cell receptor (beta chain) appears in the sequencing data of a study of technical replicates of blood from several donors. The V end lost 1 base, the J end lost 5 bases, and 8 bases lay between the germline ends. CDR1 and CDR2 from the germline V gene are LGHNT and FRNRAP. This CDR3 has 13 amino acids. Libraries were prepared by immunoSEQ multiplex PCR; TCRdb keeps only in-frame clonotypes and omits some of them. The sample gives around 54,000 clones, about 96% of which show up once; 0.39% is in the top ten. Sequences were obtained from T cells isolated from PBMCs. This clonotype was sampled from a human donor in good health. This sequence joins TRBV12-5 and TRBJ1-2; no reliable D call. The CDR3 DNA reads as TGTGCTAGTGGTTTGGCACCTAGTTATGGCTACACCTTC. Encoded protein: CASGLAPSYGYTF. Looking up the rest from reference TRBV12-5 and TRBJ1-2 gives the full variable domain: DARVTQTPRHKVTEMGQEVTMRCQPILGHNTVFWYRQTMMQGLELLAYFRNRAPLDDSGMPKDRFSAEMPDATLATLKIQPSEPRDSAVYFCASGLAPSYGYTFGSGTRLTVV.